A single sample is the source of the 16 T cell receptor beta chains below, sequenced in a study of PD-1 blockade in classical Hodgkin lymphoma. TCRdb keeps only in-frame clones here, not all; method: immunoSEQ multiplex PCR. The sample contains 27,000 or so clones, around 70% of which appear only once. Sample time point: cycle 4 day 1 (C4D1), after five to seven weeks of nivolumab. Every patient had relapsed following autologous stem cell transplantation, and cohorts differed in brentuximab vedotin exposure. The specimen was peripheral blood mononuclear cells (PBMCs), collected before the fourth cycle of nivolumab. The source of these receptors is a human donor with classical Hodgkin lymphoma.

The chain links TRBV9 to TRBJ2-3; D is perhaps TRBD2 (5 bases). The CDR3 extends over 15 amino acids. With 4 bases removed from V and 5 bases from J, the gap between germline ends came to 17 bases. The germline V gene has CDR1 SGDLS and CDR2 YYNGEE. CDR3 sequence (DNA): TGTGCCAGCAGCACCCGCCCCGACGGGATAGATACGCAGTATTTT. Translated, it gives CASSTRPDGIDTQYF.

The chain has TRBV19 and TRBJ1-5; no firm D call. This CDR3 contains 17 residues. Germline CDR1 LNHDA, CDR2 SQIVND (reference sequence). V gave up 6 bases and J gave up 0 bases, with 18 bases separating them. CDR3 sequence: CASSQLPTPYSNQPQHF. For the CDR3, the DNA is TGTGCCAGTAGCCAATTACCAACACCCTATAGCAATCAGCCCCAGCATTTT.

This clone was seen more than once but under ten times. This chain connects TRBV19 to TRBJ1-5, with no clear D. Germline V lookup: CDR1 LNHDA, CDR2 SQIVND (reference sequence). Trimming removed 0 bases at V and 7 bases at J, with 19 bases between. The CDR3 is 17 residues long. The chain's CDR3 is CASSIDEWVVGRQPQHF. CDR3 coding DNA: TGTGCCAGTAGTATAGATGAATGGGTCGTAGGAAGGCAGCCCCAGCATTTT.

V and J are TRBV7-6 and TRBJ2-3; the match to TRBD2 covers 12 bases. The CDR3 contains 17 residues. V lost 5 bases, J lost 3 bases, and 9 bases stayed unmatched. CDR1 and CDR2 from the germline V gene are SGHVS and FNYEAQ. The CDR3 bases are TGTGCCAGCAGCCCCTTGACTAGCGGGAGTGGGACAGATACGCAGTATTTT. Amino acids: CASSPLTSGSGTDTQYF.

V and J are TRBV11-2 and TRBJ1-1; perhaps TRBD1 as D (5 bases). Trimming took 5 bases from V and 10 from J, leaving 14 bases between them. Germline loops: CDR1 SGHAT, CDR2 FQNNGV. This CDR3 spans 12 amino acids. In DNA, the CDR3 is TGTGCCAGCAGCCGTGGACCGGGGGGAGCTTTCTTT. Translating it yields CASSRGPGGAFF.

This clone has a single count. The CDR3 nucleotides read TGTGCCAGCAGCCCCTACGTAAGGGGGAACACTGAAGCTTTCTTT. This sequence encodes CASSPYVRGNTEAFF. The J gene is TRBJ1-1, the V gene TRBV7-8; tentative D call: TRBD1 (5 bases). Germline assignment: CDR1 SGHVS and CDR2 FQNEAQ. The CDR3 sequence is 15 residues long. V lost 5 bases, J lost 1 base, and 14 bases lay in between.

The rearrangement uses TRBV23-1 and TRBJ2-7; D is uncertain. TRBV23-1 is marked as an open reading frame, function uncertain. The CDR3 spans 16 residues. The V end lost 0 bases, the J end lost 7 bases, and 19 bases lay between the germline ends. CDR3 region: CASSQSRATRASEQYF. The CDR3 bases are TGCGCCAGCAGTCAATCTCGGGCGACGCGAGCATCGGAGCAGTACTTC.

The chain uses TRBV6-5 and TRBJ1-5; no reliable D call. Germline-derived CDR1 and CDR2 are MNHEY and SVGAGI. The CDR3 totals 15 residues. Trimming cost V 4 bases and J 2 bases, with 12 bases left between them. In DNA, the CDR3 is TGTGCCAGCAGTTGGTCCGGGCCCGGCAATCAGCCCCAGCATTTT. It yields the protein CASSWSGPGNQPQHF.

The chain uses TRBV7-2 and TRBJ1-1, with a tentative D call TRBD1 (6 bases). V shed 5 bases and J shed 3 bases, with 16 bases lying between them. This CDR3 contains 15 residues. Germline V CDR1 and CDR2: SGHTA, FQGNSA. For the CDR3, the DNA is TGTGCCAGCAGCCCATATAGGGGGGAGTACACTGAAGCTTTCTTT. This translates into CASSPYRGEYTEAFF.

This clone was detected once. The chain couples TRBV19 to TRBJ1-1; D not certain. Trimming shortened V by 6 bases and J by 4 bases, and 18 bases separated the two germline ends. Germline CDR1 and CDR2: LNHDA and SQIVND (reference sequence). The CDR3 loop spans 15 amino acids. CDR3: CASRPRETESTEAFF. The CDR3, as DNA: TGTGCCAGTAGGCCCCGGGAGACGGAGAGCACTGAAGCTTTCTTT.

V gene TRBV5-1 combines with J gene TRBJ2-3; D ambiguous. The CDR3 contains 14 residues. CDR1 and CDR2 (germline): SGHRS, YFSETQ. V shed 0 bases and J shed 6 bases, with 11 bases lying between them. CDR3 DNA sequence: TGCGCCAGCAGCTTGGGTTCGGGTGACGATACGCAGTATTTT. This translates into CASSLGSGDDTQYF.

This rearrangement joins TRBV5-1 to TRBJ2-7, with D unresolved. CDR1 SGHRS and CDR2 YFSETQ come from the germline V gene. The CDR3 spans 11 residues. Trimming stripped 3 bases from V and 6 bases from J, with 7 bases between. The CDR3 DNA follows: TGCGCCAGCAGCTCGGAACGCGAGCAGTACTTC. Its translation: CASSSEREQYF.

The chain couples TRBV15 to TRBJ1-4; D ambiguous. CDR1 is LNHNV and CDR2 is YYDKDF in the germline V gene (reference sequence). The CDR3 is made up of 14 amino acids. With 0 bases removed from V and 6 bases from J, the gap between germline ends came to 8 bases. The CDR3 protein is CATSRELEDEKLFF. CDR3 DNA: TGTGCCACCAGCAGAGAGCTGGAAGATGAAAAACTGTTTTTT.

The CDR3 nucleotides are TGTGCCATCGGGACAGGGGCCGACGATGAGCAGTTCTTC. This codes for CAIGTGADDEQFF. This chain joins TRBV10-3 and TRBJ2-1, with TRBD1 matching 10 bases. This CDR3 has 13 amino acids. V shed 8 bases, J shed 8 bases, and the junction held 6 bases outside the gene matches. Germline V gives CDR1 ENHRY, CDR2 SYGVKD.

This clone was observed once. The chain recombines TRBV25-1 with TRBJ2-7; TRBD1 might be the D (5 bases). Germline loops: CDR1 MGHDK, CDR2 SYGVNS. The CDR3 extends over 13 amino acids. V was cut by 4 bases and J by 7 bases, with 14 bases left in between. This chain's CDR3 is CASSVGAPKEQYF. The CDR3 region has the DNA TGTGCCAGCAGTGTAGGGGCCCCTAAGGAGCAGTACTTC.

The chain has TRBV4-3 and TRBJ1-1, with D perhaps matching TRBD1 (6 bases). Germline V gene sequence: CDR1 LGHNA, CDR2 YSLEER. Trimming left V 0 bases short and J 0 bases short, with 11 bases between. The length of the CDR3 is 16 residues. The CDR3 sequence: CASSQDRTGLNTEAFF. CDR3 bases: TGCGCCAGCAGCCAAGATCGAACAGGGCTGAACACTGAAGCTTTCTTT.